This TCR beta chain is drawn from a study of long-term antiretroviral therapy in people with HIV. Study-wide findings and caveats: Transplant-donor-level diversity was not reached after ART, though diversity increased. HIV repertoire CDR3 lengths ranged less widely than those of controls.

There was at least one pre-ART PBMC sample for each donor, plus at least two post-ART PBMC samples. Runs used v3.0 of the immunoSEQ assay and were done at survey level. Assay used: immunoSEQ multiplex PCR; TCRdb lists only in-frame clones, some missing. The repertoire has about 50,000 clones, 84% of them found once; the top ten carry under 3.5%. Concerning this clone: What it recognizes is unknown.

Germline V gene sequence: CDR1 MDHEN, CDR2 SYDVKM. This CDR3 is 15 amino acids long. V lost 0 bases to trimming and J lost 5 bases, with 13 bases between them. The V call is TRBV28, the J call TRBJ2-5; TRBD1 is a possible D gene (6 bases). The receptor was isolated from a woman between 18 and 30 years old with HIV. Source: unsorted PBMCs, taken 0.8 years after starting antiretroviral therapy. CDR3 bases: TGTGCCAGCAGTTTATGGGGGGCGCGTGGTGAGACCCAGTACTTC. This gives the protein CASSLWGARGETQYF.